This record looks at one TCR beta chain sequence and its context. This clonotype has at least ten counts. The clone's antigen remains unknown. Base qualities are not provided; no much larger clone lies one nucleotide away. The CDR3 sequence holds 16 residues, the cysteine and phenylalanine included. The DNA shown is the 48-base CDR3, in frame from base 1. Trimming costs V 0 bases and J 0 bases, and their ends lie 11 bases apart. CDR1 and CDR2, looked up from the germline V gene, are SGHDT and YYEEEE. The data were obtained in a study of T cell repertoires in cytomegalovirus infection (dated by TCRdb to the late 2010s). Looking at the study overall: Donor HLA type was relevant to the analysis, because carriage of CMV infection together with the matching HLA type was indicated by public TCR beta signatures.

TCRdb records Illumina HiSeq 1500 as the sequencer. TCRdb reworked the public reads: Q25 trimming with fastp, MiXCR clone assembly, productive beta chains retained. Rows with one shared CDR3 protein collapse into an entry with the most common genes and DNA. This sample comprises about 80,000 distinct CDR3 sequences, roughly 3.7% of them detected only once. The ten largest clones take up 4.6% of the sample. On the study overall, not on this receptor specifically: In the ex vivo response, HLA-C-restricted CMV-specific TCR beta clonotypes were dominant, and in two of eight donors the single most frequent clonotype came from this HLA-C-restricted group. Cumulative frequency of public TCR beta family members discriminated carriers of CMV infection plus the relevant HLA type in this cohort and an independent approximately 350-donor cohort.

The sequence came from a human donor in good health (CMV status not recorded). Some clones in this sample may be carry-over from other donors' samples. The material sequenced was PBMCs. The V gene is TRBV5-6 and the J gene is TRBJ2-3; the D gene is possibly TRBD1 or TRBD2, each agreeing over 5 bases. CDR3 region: CASSLAGTASTDTQYF. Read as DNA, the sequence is TGTGCCAGCAGCTTGGCCGGGACGGCTAGCACAGATACGCAGTATTTT. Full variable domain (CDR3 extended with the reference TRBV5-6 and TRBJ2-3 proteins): DAGVTQSPTHLIKTRGQQVTLRCSPKSGHDTVSWYQQALGQGPQFIFQYYEEEERQRGNFPDRFSGHQFPNYSSELNVNALLLGDSALYLCASSLAGTASTDTQYFGPGTRLTVL.